This T cell receptor beta chain was retrieved from a study of CD8+ T cells in alopecia areata. In alopecia areata patients, both lesional scalp punch biopsies and peripheral blood were collected. The germline V gene has CDR1 ENHRY and CDR2 SYGVKD. CDR3 length equals 14 residues. V was clipped by 0 bases and J by 9 bases, with 12 bases between them. Extracted from the samples, RNA was reverse transcribed into cDNA to serve as the sequencing template. Data came from immunoSEQ multiplex PCR; TCRdb stores just in-frame clones and leaves some out. Among around 15,000 clones listed, less than 70% were seen once.

This TCR derives from a human donor with alopecia areata. The chain combines TRBV10-3 with TRBJ2-1; tentatively, D is TRBD2 (5 bases). Material for sequencing was skin. The CDR3 loop is CAISESIREPEQFF. For the CDR3, the DNA is TGTGCCATCAGTGAGTCTATACGGGAACCTGAGCAGTTCTTC.